The clone carrying this T cell receptor beta chain rates as medium-sized. Antigen unknown. The mixed lymphocyte reaction cells were cocultured at 37°C for less than seven days. This specimen comes from a study of siplizumab effects on memory and regulatory T cells. Study conclusions and caveats: The study found naive T cells seemingly more diverse than memory cells and seemingly major alloresponse contributors. With siplizumab, cumulative frequency of CD4+ memory-derived alloreactive sequences dropped significantly.

Sequenced by immunoSEQ multiplex PCR; TCRdb stores in-frame clones only, minus some. The data show nearly 20,000 clones, 44% seen once. This CDR3 has 11 amino acids. Germline V gene sequence: CDR1 MNHEY, CDR2 SVGAGI. V was shortened by 6 bases and J by 6 bases, with 6 bases between the two germline ends. The rearrangement joins TRBV6-5 to TRBJ2-1; D perhaps matches TRBD2 (5 bases). Input material: CFSE-low (dividing) CD4+ T cells sorted from an allogeneic mixed lymphocyte reaction. The TCR comes from a human donor in good health; the cells came from an allogeneic mixed lymphocyte reaction. Some clones in this sample may be carry-over from other donors' samples. CDR3 DNA sequence: TGTGCCAGCAGGGACTTCAATGAGCAGTTCTTC. This gives the protein CASRDFNEQFF.